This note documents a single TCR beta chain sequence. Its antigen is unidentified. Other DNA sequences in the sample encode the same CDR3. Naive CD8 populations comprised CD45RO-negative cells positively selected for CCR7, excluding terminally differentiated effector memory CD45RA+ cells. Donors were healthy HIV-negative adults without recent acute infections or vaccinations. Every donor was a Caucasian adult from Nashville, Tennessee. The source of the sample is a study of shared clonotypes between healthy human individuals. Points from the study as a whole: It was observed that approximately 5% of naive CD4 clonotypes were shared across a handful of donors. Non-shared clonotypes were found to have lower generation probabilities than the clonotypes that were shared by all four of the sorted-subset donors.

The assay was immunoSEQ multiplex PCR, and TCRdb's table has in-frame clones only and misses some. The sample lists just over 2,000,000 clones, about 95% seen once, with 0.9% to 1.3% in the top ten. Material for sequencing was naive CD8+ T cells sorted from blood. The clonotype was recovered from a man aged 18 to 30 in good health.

This CDR3 reads CASSSPGGELFF. CDR3 in DNA: TGTGCCAGCAGCTCCCCCGGCGGGGAGCTGTTTTTT. The V call is TRBV9, the J call TRBJ2-2; D call uncertain. The length of the CDR3 is 12 residues. Trimming pared 4 bases from V and 7 bases from J, leaving 8 bases between. Germline loops: CDR1 SGDLS, CDR2 YYNGEE. Based on the CDR3 plus reference TRBV9 and TRBJ2-2, the full variable domain is DSGVTQTPKHLITATGQRVTLRCSPRSGDLSVYWYQQSLDQGLQFLIQYYNGEERAKGNILERFSAQQFPDLHSELNLSSLELGDSALYFCASSSPGGELFFGEGSRLTVL.